Listed below are T cell receptor beta chains from one sample, sequenced in a study of T cell responses to AZD1222 COVID-19 vaccine. TCRdb keeps only in-frame clones here, not all; method: immunoSEQ multiplex PCR. The sample lists 200,000 or so clones; just over 85% were seen once. The input for sequencing was peripheral blood, taken on day 0 of AZD1222 vaccination. Source of these receptors: an adult in good health. Each CDR3 is given with its conserved first and last residue. Only some rows state a clone size, as once, few, many or a class for expanded clones.

CASNAGEATDTQYF | TRBV5-1 | - | TRBJ2-3
CATSDSNPRDRGPYEQFF | TRBV24-1 | once | TRBJ2-1
CASSPMADYGYTF | TRBV14 | medium-sized | TRBJ1-2
CASTVRRGGYGYTF | TRBV10-1 | - | TRBJ1-2
CASSGRGSTNEKLFF | TRBV5-1 | - | TRBJ1-4
CSASKGDGSPLHF | TRBV20-1 | - | TRBJ1-6
CASSGTVGAEAFF | TRBV19 | - | TRBJ1-1
CASSWTGGLRAFF | TRBV5-4 | - | TRBJ1-1
CASSSVRVYNEKLFF | TRBV5-6 | - | TRBJ1-4
CASSATSGGVGRETQYF | TRBV6-1 | - | TRBJ2-5
CASSLEATNEQFF | TRBV11-3 | - | TRBJ2-1
CAVRRQGKDEKLFF | TRBV10-3 | - | TRBJ1-4
CASSISTMTGWSNQPQHF | TRBV19 | few | TRBJ1-5
CASRQNGGQPQHF | TRBV28 | - | TRBJ1-5
CASSPGQGAGETQYF | TRBV18 | - | TRBJ2-5